This T cell receptor beta chain stems from a study of cytomegalovirus exposure and HLA in healthy donors. Study-level results: When the data were analyzed later, several of the most significant clusters appeared to be linked to common viral pathogens. Later analysis identified 15,000 to 20,000 TCR beta sequences associated with HLA alleles, using a false discovery rate threshold of 0.05.

Both 60 Vbeta primers and 13 Jbeta primers went into the PCR. Produced via immunoSEQ multiplex PCR; TCRdb's table is partial and in-frame only. The sample yields roughly 57,000 clones, approximately 82% seen once. Nominally healthy donors provided the samples, though records likely missed some immune exposures. In regard to this clone: Its antigen remains unknown.

The source is a man aged 50-60 years in good health and CMV-seronegative. Sequenced: PBMCs.

The CDR3 loop is CASSEAGFSTDTQYF. The DNA for the CDR3 is TGTGCCAGCAGTGAGGCGGGATTTAGCACAGATACGCAGTATTTT. V and J are TRBV2 and TRBJ2-3, with D possibly being TRBD2 (6 bases). Trimming left V 3 bases short and J 0 bases short, with 10 bases between. Looked up from germline, CDR1 is SNHLY and CDR2 is FYNNEI. The CDR3 runs to 15 residues.